Described below is a single T cell receptor beta chain sequence and its context. No antigen is known for it. Profiled with immunoSEQ multiplex PCR; TCRdb holds only in-frame clones, not every one. This sample has 57,000 or so clones; 91% occur once, and the top ten carry over 2%. The sample is drawn from a study of cytomegalovirus exposure and HLA in healthy donors. General study results and limits: Cytomegalovirus status, reportedly, was diagnosed with high specificity and sensitivity by the classifier.

The germline gives CDR1 SGHKS, CDR2 YYEKEE (reference sequence). The CDR3 length is 15 residues. Trimming pared 1 base from V and 1 base from J, leaving 11 bases between. The source material was PBMCs. The chain combines TRBV5-5 with TRBJ2-5, with D tentatively TRBD2 (5 bases). The sequence was collected from a woman younger than 45 in good health and CMV-seronegative. The CDR3 protein is CASSLFGEIQETQYF. CDR3 in DNA: TGTGCCAGCAGCTTGTTTGGGGAGATCCAAGAGACCCAGTACTTC.